This T cell receptor (beta chain) appears in the sequencing data of a study of OX40 agonist ivuxolimab in advanced cancers. Regarding the study in general: Ivuxolimab, which targeted the costimulatory receptor OX40 (CD134), was an agonistic, fully human IgG2 monoclonal antibody. Peripheral TCRbeta sequencing was intended to test whether TCR sequence diversity was altered and clonal T-cell expansion was caused by ivuxolimab. Of the approximately 53 patients in dose escalation, around 19 had hepatocellular carcinoma, approximately 15 had melanoma, 9 had renal cell carcinoma and 9 had head and neck cancer. A male proportion of around 83% and a mean age of roughly 58 years, ranging from about 23 to 79, were recorded for the dose-escalation cohort. Intravenous ivuxolimab was administered to patients every 2 weeks at six dose levels: 0.01, 0.1, 0.3, 1.5, 3 and 10 mg/kg. Prior anti-PD-1, anti-PD-L1 or anti-CTLA-4 therapy was permitted, and less than 45% of dose-escalation patients had received checkpoint inhibitors. Partial responses were achieved by three dose-escalation patients, of whom one had hepatocellular carcinoma and two had cutaneous melanoma. The paper describes the monotherapy dose-escalation part (N ≈ 49 patients) of the phase I trial of ivuxolimab. Study-wide findings and limitations: In the 0.1-3.0 mg/kg groups, partial responders were among the patients with the lowest normalized peripheral clonal expansion, particularly in CD8+ T cells. On average, CD8+ T cells showed more expanded clones than CD4+ T cells after ivuxolimab. Low levels of normalized T-cell clonal expansion were also seen in some nonresponding patients. At doses of 0.1 to 3.0 mg/kg, clonal expansion of both CD4+ and CD8+ blood T cells was observed from baseline to week 6. Which antigens the clonally expanded peripheral T cells were specific for was not determined.

Patients with autoimmune disease history or receiving systemic immunosuppression were excluded from the trial. Peripheral blood for TCR sequencing was drawn from every dose cohort at baseline, at cycle 4 day 1 and at cycle 7 day 1. Samples were obtained from an open-label, multicenter, first-in-human phase I dose-escalation trial of ivuxolimab. Adults with locally advanced or metastatic head and neck squamous cell, hepatocellular, melanoma or renal cell carcinoma were enrolled in the trial. Before TCR sequencing, CD4+ T cells and CD8+ T cells from peripheral blood were sorted into separate populations. This clone has just one count. Which antigen it targets is not known. Base qualities are missing; no much larger clone stands one base away. To sequence the TCRbeta CDR3 region, genomic DNA was isolated from the sorted cells. The immunoSEQ Assay was used for sequencing of TCRbeta CDR3 regions. The table was pulled from immuneACCESS by TCRdb, which kept in-frame rearrangements only. Such tables lose some clones; where checked, under half of the loss comes from unresolved V genes, and the rest has no known cause. For this sample there are about 94,000 clones; more than 75% appear just once. The ten largest clones add up to around 0.28% of the sample.

V and J lose 7 bases and 1 base, and a span of 16 bases separates them. CDR1 and CDR2, looked up from the germline V gene (reference sequence), are LNHNV and YYDKDF. The cysteine opens and the phenylalanine closes a CDR3 of 15 amino acids. Of the read, only the CDR3 DNA is kept; its 45 bases are in frame from base 1. Sequencing used CD4+ or CD8+ T cells sorted from blood, obtained in a trial of the OX40 agonist ivuxolimab. The sequence was obtained from an adult with an advanced solid tumor such as melanoma, head and neck, liver or kidney cancer. Rearrangement joined TRBV15 to TRBJ2-5; the D gene is not confidently resolved. DNA sequence: TGTGCCACCACCTCCGAAGGTCTTAGCCAAGAGACCCAGTACTTC. Translated, it gives CATTSEGLSQETQYF. This CDR3, with the reference TRBV15 and TRBJ2-5 proteins standing in past its ends, gives the full variable domain DAMVIQNPRYQVTQFGKPVTLSCSQTLNHNVMYWYQQKSSQAPKLLFHYYDKDFNNEADTPDNFQSRRPNTSFCFLDIRSPGLGDTAMYLCATTSEGLSQETQYFGPGTRLLVL.